The clone carrying this TCR beta chain was picked up one time. The antigen remains unidentified. CDR3 length: 14 residues. The germline V gene encodes CDR1 SGHTA and CDR2 FQGTGA. V was pared by 0 bases and J by 7 bases, with 7 bases between. Sequencing was performed with immunoSEQ multiplex PCR; in TCRdb, only in-frame clones are kept and a portion is missing. This sample has some 980,000 clones, with 76% found just once. The sample belongs to a study of shared clonotypes between healthy human individuals. Study-level findings and limits: Naive CD4 clonotypes overlapped across several donors at around 4.8%.

This chain joins TRBV7-3 and TRBJ1-6; possibly TRBD1 for D (5 bases). The source of this sequence is a man in his late teens or twenties in good health. The source material was memory CD4+ T cells sorted from blood. Subset described: CD45RA-negative fraction. In DNA, the CDR3 is TGTGCCAGCAGCTTAACAGGGGCCAATTCACCCCTCCACTTT. Translated, it gives CASSLTGANSPLHF. The full variable domain, its missing parts supplied by reference TRBV7-3 and TRBJ1-6, is GAGVSQTPSNKVTEKGKYVELRCDPISGHTALYWYRQSLGQGPEFLIYFQGTGAADDSGLPNDRFFAVRPEGSVSTLKIQRTERGDSAVYLCASSLTGANSPLHFGNGTRLTVT.